The present TCR beta chain was sequenced within a study of cytomegalovirus exposure and HLA in healthy donors. 60 Vbeta and 13 Jbeta primers were used in PCR. Here immunoSEQ multiplex PCR was the method, and the copy in TCRdb shows in-frame clones only, minus some. In the table there are under 200,000 clones, roughly 74% of which are singletons. The specimen was PBMCs. This receptor was obtained from a woman in her 40s in good health and CMV-seropositive.

CDR3 nucleotide sequence: TGTGCCACCAGCAGAGATAGGACAGGGGTTCCCTATGGCTACACCTTC. It yields the protein CATSRDRTGVPYGYTF. The chain employs TRBV15 and TRBJ1-2, with TRBD1 identical over 9 bases. J gave up 4 bases and V 0 bases, and 6 bases lay outside the gene matches. Germline lookup yields CDR1 LNHNV and CDR2 YYDKDF (reference sequence). This CDR3 has 16 residues.